Following are 32 T cell receptor beta chains from one sample sequenced in a study of CD8+CD57+ T cells in acquired aplastic anemia. All patients picked for sequencing had shown, by flow cytometry, an expansion of CD8+CD57+ cells. TCR beta VDJ and CDR3 profiles were obtained from a genomic DNA template. TCRdb called the reads again in MiXCR, with one record for every CDR3 protein. The table includes some 160,000 distinct CDR3 sequences, around half detected once. Sample: sorted CD4+, CD8+, or CD8+CD57+ T cells (not recorded which) from PBMCs. The receptors shown here come from a human donor with aplastic anemia.

V and J are TRBV19 and TRBJ2-5; 9 bases align to TRBD1. Trimming cost V 9 bases and J 0 bases; bases outside gene matches: 17. There are 18 residues in the CDR3. Germline assignment: CDR1 LNHDA and CDR2 SQIVND (reference sequence). The CDR3 nucleotides are TGTGCCAGCGGGAAAGGAAAAAGCGGACAGGGGAACCAAGAGACCCAGTACTTC. Amino acid sequence: CASGKGKSGQGNQETQYF. Variable domain in full (rest from reference TRBV19 and TRBJ2-5): DGGITQSPKYLFRKEGQNVTLSCEQNLNHDAMYWYRQDPGQGLRLIYYSQIVNDFQKGDIAEGYSVSREKKESFPLTVTSAQKNPTAFYLCASGKGKSGQGNQETQYFGPGTRLLVL.

This chain uses TRBV10-3 with TRBJ2-1; D is unclear. V shed 2 bases and J shed 2 bases, with 10 bases lying between them. CDR1 ENHRY and CDR2 SYGVKD come from the germline V gene. The length of the CDR3 is 15 residues. The CDR3 sequence: CAISEQVGTYNEQFF. Written as DNA, the CDR3 is TGTGCCATCAGTGAGCAGGTGGGGACCTACAATGAGCAGTTCTTC.

This sequence joins TRBV7-3 and TRBJ2-7; D is ambiguous. The CDR3 length is 12 residues. Trimming removed 7 bases from V and 2 bases from J, with 9 bases in between. Germline V CDR1 and CDR2: SGHTA, FQGTGA. Here the CDR3 reads CASTPPTYEQYF. The CDR3, as DNA: TGTGCCAGCACCCCCCCGACCTACGAGCAGTACTTC.

This chain links TRBV12-3 or TRBV12-4 with TRBJ2-7, with TRBD1 matching over 8 bases. The V segment lost 5 bases and the J segment 6 bases; nucleotides outside the gene matches: 3. This CDR3 has 12 amino acids. CDR3 in DNA: TGTGCCAGCAGTAAGACAGGGGTCGAGCAGTACTTC. As protein: CASSKTGVEQYF.

V usage is TRBV20-1 and J usage is TRBJ2-3; the match to TRBD2 covers 14 bases. V lost 4 bases to trimming and J lost 3 bases; unmatched junction nucleotides: 9. From germline, CDR1 is DFQATT and CDR2 SNEGSKA (reference sequence). This CDR3 spans 17 amino acids. DNA for the CDR3: TGCAGTGCTACCCCGGGACTAGCGGGAGAGTTAACAGATACGCAGTATTTT. This sequence encodes CSATPGLAGELTDTQYF.

In this sample, this clonotype turned up many times. The chain combines TRBV6-2 or TRBV6-3 with TRBJ2-2; D might be TRBD1 or TRBD2, each matching 5 bases. CDR1 and CDR2 (germline): MNHEY, SVGEGT. Between the trimmed V and J ends, which lost 4 bases and 15 bases, there was a span of 15 bases. The CDR3 extends over 12 amino acids. CDR3 protein: CASSSSALGVFF. In DNA form, the CDR3 reads TGTGCCAGCAGTTCCTCTGCACTAGGGGTGTTTTTT.

As to this clonotype: One end of the junction varies from germline; a read error may be responsible. CDR3 bases: TGTACCACCAGCAGAGGGTCCAAGGGGGGTGGTGGCAATGAGCAGTTCTTC. Protein: CTTSRGSKGGGGNEQFF. This sequence joins TRBV15 and TRBJ2-1; either TRBD1 or TRBD2 may supply D (6 bases each). This CDR3 comprises 17 residues. The germline V gene has CDR1 LNHNV and CDR2 YYDKDF (reference sequence).

This clonotype was observed many times. This chain joins TRBV4-3 and TRBJ2-3, with D tentatively TRBD1 or TRBD2 (7 bases each). The length of the CDR3 is 17 residues. Germline-derived CDR1 and CDR2 are LGHNA and YSLEER. V was trimmed by 1 base and J by 3 bases, leaving 17 bases between them. CDR3 residues: CASSQAWRGTATDTQYF. CDR3 bases: TGCGCCAGCAGCCAAGCCTGGCGGGGGACAGCGACAGATACGCAGTATTTT.

This clonotype was recorded many times. The chain uses TRBV7-9 and TRBJ1-4; D perhaps matches TRBD1 (6 bases). V lost 3 bases and J 5 bases, leaving 16 bases between the germline ends. CDR3 length: 16 amino acids. The germline V gene has CDR1 SEHNR and CDR2 FQNEAQ (reference sequence). CDR3 sequence: CASSLSMVGGNEKLFF. The DNA of the CDR3 is TGTGCCAGCAGCTTGTCAATGGTGGGGGGCAATGAAAAACTGTTTTTT.

This clonotype was observed many times. V gene TRBV5-1 combines with J gene TRBJ1-2, with D unclear. The CDR3 is 15 amino acids. Germline-derived CDR1 and CDR2 are SGHRS and YFSETQ. The ends were cut back, 0 bases at V and 0 bases at J, with 9 bases in the middle. The CDR3 sequence is CASSLEARPNYGYTF. CDR3 coding DNA: TGCGCCAGCAGCTTGGAGGCCAGGCCTAACTATGGCTACACCTTC.

The chain carries TRBV7-9 and TRBJ1-1; D uncertain. Trimming took off 1 base at V and 10 bases at J, with 10 bases between the two ends. The CDR3 is made up of 12 amino acids. Per the germline V gene, CDR1 is SEHNR and CDR2 is FQNEAQ (reference sequence). In DNA, the CDR3 is TGTGCCAGCAGCTTAGACCTGAGCCGAGCTTTCTTT. It yields the protein CASSLDLSRAFF.

V usage is TRBV10-3 and J usage is TRBJ2-7; possibly TRBD1 for D (5 bases). The CDR3 runs to 13 residues. Germline CDR1 reads ENHRY; CDR2 reads SYGVKD. With 10 bases removed from V and 5 bases from J, the gap between germline ends came to 18 bases. This chain's CDR3 is CATAYVRDNEQYF. The DNA for the CDR3 is TGTGCCACCGCTTATGTCAGGGATAACGAGCAGTACTTC.

With respect to this clonotype: A much larger clonotype is one base distant, so this may be a read error. V gene TRBV18 combines with J gene TRBJ2-7, with D uncertain. Germline lookup yields CDR1 KGHSH and CDR2 LQKENI. Trimming stripped 0 bases from V and 1 base from J, with 7 bases between. CDR3 length: 14 residues. The CDR3 loop reads CASSPPSPSYEQYV. CDR3 DNA sequence: TGTGCCAGCTCACCACCGAGCCCATCCTACGAGCAGTACGTC.

The chain joins TRBV10-3 to TRBJ2-5, with a weak D call TRBD1 (6 bases). The CDR3 is 11 residues long. Germline CDR1 and CDR2: ENHRY and SYGVKD. V was clipped by 11 bases and J by 4 bases, with 11 bases between them. CDR3 protein: CAQLGAETQYF. The CDR3 DNA reads TGTGCCCAATTGGGGGCAGAGACCCAGTACTTC.

The table lists this clonotype with a few counts. The rearrangement uses TRBV29-1 and TRBJ1-1; possibly TRBD1 for D (6 bases). Germline CDR1 and CDR2: SQVTM and ANQGSEA. Trimming shortened V by 4 bases and J by 2 bases, and 17 bases separated the two germline ends. The CDR3 length is 15 residues. This chain's CDR3 is CSVARGVGRNTEAFF. DNA of the CDR3: TGCAGCGTTGCCAGGGGTGTGGGTCGAAACACTGAAGCTTTCTTT.

This clonotype was counted only a few times. The genes are TRBV15 and TRBJ1-6; possible D gene TRBD1, 5 bases. With 5 bases removed from V and 5 bases from J, the gap between germline ends came to 10 bases. Germline assignment: CDR1 LNHNV and CDR2 YYDKDF (reference sequence). This CDR3 contains 14 residues. CDR3 sequence reads: CATSSEGNNSPLHF. CDR3 bases: TGTGCCACCAGCTCCGAGGGGAATAATTCACCCCTCCACTTT.

This clonotype was recorded at least ten times. This chain uses TRBV12-5 with TRBJ1-1; D may be TRBD1 (5 bases). Germline-derived CDR1 and CDR2 are LGHNT and FRNRAP. The CDR3 contains 12 residues. The germline V and J ends were trimmed by 6 bases and 4 bases, with 9 bases remaining between them. In DNA form, the CDR3 reads TGTGCTAGTGGGGGGGAGCTCACTGAAGCTTTCTTT. Translating it yields CASGGELTEAFF.

This clonotype was counted only a few times. This chain joins TRBV10-3 and TRBJ1-2; D is unresolved. The CDR3 has 12 residues. V was pared by 2 bases and J by 4 bases, with 5 bases between. Germline V gene sequence: CDR1 ENHRY, CDR2 SYGVKD. CDR3 nucleotide sequence: TGTGCCATCAGTGAGGCCTCCTATGGCTACACCTTC. Protein: CAISEASYGYTF.

Worth noting for this clonotype: Germline and junction disagree at one end, which may indicate a read error. The chain has TRBV2 and TRBJ1-2; tentatively, D is TRBD1 (6 bases). Germline lookup yields CDR1 SNHLY and CDR2 FYNNEI. The CDR3 sequence is 14 residues long. The CDR3 DNA reads TGTGCCAGCAGGTCGTCGGGGGCCCTCTATGGCTACGCCTTC. This encodes CASRSSGALYGYAF.

The gene calls are TRBV29-1 and TRBJ1-1; 7 positions match TRBD1. CDR3 size: 13 residues. The germline CDR1 and CDR2 sequences are SQVTM and ANQGSEA. V lost 7 bases and J lost 1; bases outside the gene matches: 6. CDR3 nucleotide sequence: TGCAGCGCGTCCGGGACAGCGAACACTGAAGCTTTCTTT. Its protein product is CSASGTANTEAFF.

This clonotype was seen more than once but under ten times. This may come from a read error, since a much larger clone is one base off. The chain carries TRBV7-9 and TRBJ1-1; 8 nucleotides agree with TRBD1. The germline V gene encodes CDR1 SEHNR and CDR2 FQNEAQ (reference sequence). This CDR3 is 14 amino acids long. The CDR3 DNA sequence: TGTGCCAGCAGCCGAACAGGGGGGGTCACTGAAGCTCTCTTT. Translating gives CASSRTGGVTEALF.

V and J are TRBV20-1 and TRBJ2-7; 8 bases agree with TRBD1. CDR3 length equals 16 residues. CDR1 and CDR2 (germline): DFQATT, SNEGSKA (reference sequence). V was pared by 5 bases and J by 0 bases, with 12 bases of the junction left unmatched. The CDR3 reads CSAGRSGTGASYEQYV. DNA of the CDR3: TGCAGTGCTGGGAGGTCCGGGACAGGCGCCTCCTACGAGCAGTACGTC.

This clonotype is medium-sized (0.01 to 0.1%) in the sample. The rearrangement uses TRBV10-3 and TRBJ2-3, with TRBD1 matching 7 bases. Germline loops: CDR1 ENHRY, CDR2 SYGVKD. J was trimmed by 4 bases and V by 11 bases; bases with no gene match: 9. The CDR3 runs to 13 residues. In nucleotides, the CDR3 is TGTGCCGCTACACCTCAGGGGGCAGATACGCAGTATTTT. Translating it yields CAATPQGADTQYF.

The chain carries TRBV25-1 and TRBJ1-5; 7 bases are a match to TRBD1. The CDR3 spans 13 residues. CDR1 is MGHDK and CDR2 is SYGVNS in the germline V gene. The V gene end was trimmed by 6 bases and the J gene end by 5 bases; junction bases not matched to a gene: 4. The CDR3 DNA is TGTGCCAGCAGGACAGGGTTGTATCAGCCCCAGCATTTT. Translation: CASRTGLYQPQHF.

Notes on this clonotype: This sequence may be a read error, since a much larger clone differs from it by one base. J is TRBJ1-1 and V is TRBV5-1, with D possibly TRBD1 on 6 matching bases. Germline CDR1 SGHRS, CDR2 YFSETQ. V lost 4 bases and J lost 7, with 17 bases in between. The CDR3 has 14 residues. CDR3 region: CASSRESGAGEAFF. Written as DNA, the CDR3 is TGCGCCAGCAGCCGCGAATCGGGGGCGGGTGAAGCTTTCTTT.

This clonotype has at least ten counts. The chain employs TRBV6-1 and TRBJ1-5; no clear D. Germline assignment: CDR1 MNHNS and CDR2 SASEGT. Trimming cost V 7 bases and J 4 bases, with 17 bases left between them. This CDR3 is 15 amino acids long. CDR3 residues: CASMDTVGLNQPQHF. DNA of the CDR3: TGTGCCAGCATGGATACAGTCGGCCTTAATCAGCCCCAGCATTTT.

Points on this clonotype: One base away lies a much larger clone, so this may be a sequencing read error. The J gene is TRBJ2-2, the V gene TRBV7-3; D unresolved. The germline V gene has CDR1 SGHTA and CDR2 FQGTGA. CDR3 length equals 12 residues. The CDR3 nucleotides read TGTGCCAGCGGCTTGTTCATCGGGGAGCTGTTTTTT. It is translated as CASGLFIGELFF.

CDR3 in DNA: TGTGCCCGAACAGGCTCTGGAAACACCATATATTTT. This encodes CARTGSGNTIYF. The chain joins TRBV30 to TRBJ1-3; D possibly corresponds to TRBD1 (5 bases). The germline gives CDR1 GTSNPN, CDR2 SVGIG (reference sequence). V dropped 8 bases and J dropped 0 bases, with 8 bases sitting between them. This CDR3 region has 12 residues.

A word on this clonotype: A junction boundary mismatches the germline segment, possibly from a read error. This chain uses TRBV9 with TRBJ2-3; 8 bases are a match to TRBD2. The CDR3 contains 15 residues. Germline V gene lookup returns CDR1 SGDLS and CDR2 YYNGEE. CDR3: CACSVVGTSSDTQYF. CDR3 bases: TGTGCCTGCAGCGTGGTTGGGACTAGTTCTGATACGCAGTATTTT.

The chain recombines TRBV2 with TRBJ1-5; tentatively, D is TRBD1 (5 bases). Germline assignment: CDR1 SNHLY and CDR2 FYNNEI. Trimming shortened V by 9 bases and J by 3 bases, and 9 bases separated the two germline ends. This CDR3 region has 12 residues. The CDR3 spells CASRRDNQPQHF. The DNA of the CDR3 is TGTGCCAGTCGCAGGGACAATCAGCCCCAGCATTTT.

Concerning this clonotype itself: One end of the junction fails to match germline, which may point to a read error. The J gene is TRBJ2-3, the V gene TRBV10-3; D is uncertain. CDR1 is ENHRY and CDR2 is SYGVKD in the germline V gene. There are 14 residues in the CDR3. The CDR3 spells CAISDVETTDRQYF. The DNA of the CDR3 is TGTGCAATCAGTGATGTAGAGACCACAGATAGGCAGTATTTT.

The chain recombines TRBV27 with TRBJ1-6; D remains ambiguous. V was pared by 4 bases and J by 7 bases, with 8 bases between. Looked up from germline, CDR1 is MNHEY and CDR2 is SMNVEV (reference sequence). This CDR3 spans 13 amino acids. The chain's CDR3 is CASSWGRNSPLHF. CDR3 bases: TGTGCCAGCAGTTGGGGTAGGAATTCACCCCTCCACTTT.